Listed here is a single TCR beta chain. The antigen it binds to is not known. No per-base quality is available; no much larger clone lies one base away. The time point label here, explained by the study, means: baseline before first vaccination. According to the study, the label for this sample's treatment or condition signals: meningococcal conjugate vaccine given as trial control. Vaccinee samples came from UK trials COV001 and COV002, including a single-blind randomized controlled phase 2/3 trial of AZD1222 (ChAdOx1 nCoV-19) in healthy adults. For TCRbeta chain sequencing, PBMC samples were collected from trial participants at day 0 and at day 28 after the second dose. These data come from a study of T cell responses to AZD1222 COVID-19 vaccine (dated by TCRdb to 2020 to 2022). Study-wide context: TCR sequencing covered roughly 230 trial participants: 207 given two doses of AZD1222 and approximately 26 given two doses of MenACWY control vaccine. Trial participants were enrolled by age into subgroups of 18-55, 56-69 and 70-plus years, and around 140, 26 and 57 TCR-sequenced participants, respectively, were included in these subgroups.

Paper-wide results and their limitations: No day 14 peak-response samples were available, so repertoires were characterized only after the peak T cell response. The 56-69-year group was small, and its depth increase did not reach significance, likely because of low power. Spike-specific TCR breadth and depth rose significantly after two AZD1222 doses compared with day 0 and with MenACWY recipients. Reportedly, close to half of the unique spike-specific TCRs recognized epitopes lying outside the regions that are mutated in the B.1.351 and B.1.1.7 variants. Participants were mostly white British, with more females than males. The authors suggested clonal diversity may have been underestimated. Conclusions about previously exposed vaccinees were limited because only a handful of AZD1222 recipients were SARS-CoV-2 seropositive at baseline. CD4 TCRs associated with the vaccine covered the entire spike protein, and the dominant responses were in regions 160-218 and 743-854.

The CDR3 regions of human TCRbeta chains were subjected to immunosequencing. Under the source paper's analysis protocol: Repertoire TCRs were matched against a reference library of SARS-CoV-2-specific TCRs generated with the MIRA antigen-specificity platform. Breadth was defined as the fraction of unique TCRs that were SARS-CoV-2-associated, and depth was defined as the fraction of total T cells that were SARS-CoV-2-associated. Each spike-specific TCR was assigned to its reactive spike region and to a CD4 or CD8 class using the MIRA data. Log10-transformed breadth and depth values were compared by one-way ANOVA with Sidak's multiple comparisons tests. The immuneACCESS repertoire file appears here via TCRdb, limited to in-frame rearrangements. These files lack a portion of the clones; in checked studies, under half of the deficit traces to unresolved V genes, and the cause of the others is not known. That table gives V, J and clone size, and the DNA gave D and trimming. This sample has 110,000 or so clones in its table, and around 90% of those were observed once. Less than 4% of the sample goes to the ten largest clones.

This clonotype was obtained from an adult in good health. Sequenced material: peripheral blood, taken on day 0 of MenACWY control vaccination.

The encoded CDR3 is CASSLGGADYGYTF. In nucleotide form, the sequence is TGTGCCAGCAGCTTAGGGGGGGCGGACTATGGCTACACCTTC. The chain is encoded by TRBV7-2 joined to TRBJ1-2; possibly the D gene is TRBD1, per 6 matching bases. From cysteine to phenylalanine, the CDR3 is 14 amino acids long. The read is trimmed to its CDR3 DNA, 42 bases read in frame from base 1. Based on the germline V gene, the CDR1 and CDR2 sequences are SGHTA and FQGNSA. A distance of 9 bases separates the germline ends of V and J, which lose 1 base and 3 bases respectively.